This TCR beta chain derives from a study of sequential checkpoint blockade in melanoma. Measured with immunoSEQ multiplex PCR; TCRdb has only the in-frame clones, and not every one. The profile shows about 38,000 clones, 70% to 90% of them singletons. The sample's treatment: randomized to nivolumab then ipilimumab (arm A) or the reverse (arm B). Live CD3+CD8+ CD19− CD56− cells were sorted from PBMCs. The V gene's germline CDR1 is MNHEY and CDR2 SVGAGI. Trimming stripped 2 bases from V and 8 bases from J, with 9 bases between. The CDR3 length is 13 residues. The chain employs TRBV6-5 and TRBJ2-2; D gene ambiguous. The specimen comprised CD8+ T cells sorted from blood (inferred from file names), sampled from a patient given nivolumab and ipilimumab in sequence. The sequence derives from a human donor with melanoma. The CDR3 region is CASSYLIQGELFF. As DNA, the CDR3 is TGTGCCAGCAGTTACCTGATACAGGGGGAGCTGTTTTTT.